The T cell receptor beta chain under discussion was sequenced for a study of blood T cell repertoires in COVID-19. Overall study context: Samples came from the United States, Italy and Spain, spanning acute and convalescent COVID-19. In each case, the material was cDNA or gDNA derived from T cells, B-cell-depleted T cells, or PBMCs.

The V segment lost 1 base and the J segment 7 bases; nucleotides outside the gene matches: 9. This CDR3 has 15 amino acids. The germline CDR1 and CDR2 sequences are SGHRS and YFSETQ. TCRdb keeps only in-frame clones here, not all; method: immunoSEQ multiplex PCR. This table has roughly 150,000 clones, roughly 73% appearing once. The rearrangement links TRBV5-1 to TRBJ2-5; 8 nucleotides line up with TRBD2. Specimen: peripheral blood. This receptor was identified in an older man with acute or convalescent COVID-19. The CDR3 sequence is CASSLQAGAPRTQYF. As DNA, the CDR3 is TGCGCCAGCAGCTTGCAAGCGGGGGCCCCCCGGACCCAGTACTTC.